Following are 8 T cell receptor beta chains from one sample sequenced in a study of molecular identifiers for immune sequencing clone quantification. TCRdb called the PCR reads again in MiXCR, with one record for every CDR3 protein. The sample lists about 53,000 distinct CDR3 sequences, 35% to 40% occurring once. Material: naive CD8+ T cells from blood, with Jurkat cell RNA spiked in. Noted subset: FACS-sorted CD8+CD4-CCR7+CD45RA+ naive T cells. The receptors come from a human donor in good health. Some libraries in this study had Jurkat cell RNA spiked in.

This clonotype turned up a few times. The CDR3 loop reads CASNEWGSNSNQPQHF. In nucleotides, the CDR3 is TGTGCCAGCAACGAATGGGGCAGTAATAGCAATCAGCCCCAGCATTTT. The chain combines TRBV6-1 with TRBJ1-5, with a weak D call TRBD1 (5 bases). Germline V gene sequence: CDR1 MNHNS, CDR2 SASEGT. V was trimmed by 7 bases and J by 0 bases, leaving 16 bases between them. The CDR3 sequence is 16 residues long.

This clonotype was seen a handful of times. Just one base apart from a much larger clone, this may be a read error. The chain combines TRBV28 with TRBJ2-3, with D perhaps TRBD1 (5 bases). CDR3 size: 14 residues. Per germline, CDR1 MDHEN and CDR2 SYDVKM. This CDR3 reads CASSLRGAADTQNF. CDR3 DNA: TGTGCCAGCAGTTTAAGGGGCGCGGCGGATACGCAGAATTTT.

This clonotype was picked up a small number of times. For the CDR3, the DNA is TGCGCCAGCAGCTTGGACACCCAGCCTGAAGCTTTCTTT. It specifies CASSLDTQPEAFF. The chain is built from TRBV5-1 and TRBJ1-1; D unresolved. The CDR3 spans 13 residues. Germline V gene data show CDR1 as SGHRS and CDR2 as YFSETQ. V lost 0 bases, J lost 6 bases, and 9 bases lay in between.

This chain links TRBV28 with TRBJ2-7; unclear D gene. This CDR3 contains 11 residues. Trimming shortened V by 6 bases and J by 6 bases, and 9 bases separated the two germline ends. Germline lookup yields CDR1 MDHEN and CDR2 SYDVKM. CDR3 nucleotide sequence: TGTGCCAGCAGAGCAGGCGTCGAGCAGTACTTC. Its protein is CASRAGVEQYF.

Turning to this clonotype: The conserved phenylalanine or tryptophan normally closing the CDR3 is absent here, so this likely arose from a read error. This chain connects TRBV6-2 or TRBV6-3 to TRBJ2-1; D possibly corresponds to TRBD1 (5 bases). Looked up from germline, CDR1 is MNHEY and CDR2 is SVGEGT. V was shortened by 10 bases and J by 5 bases, with 21 bases between the two germline ends. The CDR3 has 15 amino acids. CDR3 nucleotide sequence: TGTGCCACCATCCGGACATGCGGAATCAACAATGAGCAGTTCATC. It translates to CATIRTCGINNEQFI.

This chain links TRBV21-1 with TRBJ1-1; the DNA was not used to check the table's D call, TRBD1. TRBV21-1 is designated a pseudogene. The CDR3 runs to 12 residues. CDR3 amino acids: CVDTPRNTEAFF. The CDR3 DNA is TGTGTAGACACCCCCAGAAACACTGAAGCTTTCTTT.

To note about this clonotype: This sequence may be a read error, since a much larger clone differs from it by one base. The chain recombines TRBV20-1 with TRBJ2-3; 9 nucleotides match TRBD1. Germline values: CDR1 DFQATT, CDR2 SNEGSKA (reference sequence). The CDR3 runs to 16 residues. CDR3 nucleotides: TGCGGTGCTAGGACCGACAGGGGGTCCGGTGCAGATACGCAGTATTTT. Protein product: CGARTDRGSGADTQYF.

On this clonotype itself: This CDR3 is missing its conserved last phenylalanine or tryptophan, likely due to a read error. The chain employs TRBV5-6 and TRBJ2-5, with 8 bases aligning to TRBD1. The germline CDR1 and CDR2 sequences are SGHDT and YYEEEE. CDR3 length equals 13 residues. V lost 4 bases and J lost 10; bases outside the gene matches: 9. The CDR3 DNA reads as TGTGCCAGCAGCCCTGGGACAGGCGGCCACCAGTACATC. This encodes CASSPGTGGHQYI.